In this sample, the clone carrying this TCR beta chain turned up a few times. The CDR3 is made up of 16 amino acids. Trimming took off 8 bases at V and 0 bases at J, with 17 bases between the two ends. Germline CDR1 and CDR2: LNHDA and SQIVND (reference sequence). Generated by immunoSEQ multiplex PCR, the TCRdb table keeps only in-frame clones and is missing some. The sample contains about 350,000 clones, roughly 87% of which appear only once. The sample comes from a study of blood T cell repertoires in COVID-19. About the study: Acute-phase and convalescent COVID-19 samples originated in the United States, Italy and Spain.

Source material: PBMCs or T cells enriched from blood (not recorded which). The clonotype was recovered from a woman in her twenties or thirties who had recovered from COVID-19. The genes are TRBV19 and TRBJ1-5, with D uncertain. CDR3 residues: CASGEPDAYSNQPQHF. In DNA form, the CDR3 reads TGTGCCAGTGGGGAGCCAGACGCTTATAGCAATCAGCCCCAGCATTTT. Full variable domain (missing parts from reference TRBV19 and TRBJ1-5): DGGITQSPKYLFRKEGQNVTLSCEQNLNHDAMYWYRQDPGQGLRLIYYSQIVNDFQKGDIAEGYSVSREKKESFPLTVTSAQKNPTAFYLCASGEPDAYSNQPQHFGDGTRLSIL.